The rows below give T cell receptor beta chains drawn from one sample of a study of cytomegalovirus exposure and HLA in healthy donors. Profiled with immunoSEQ multiplex PCR; TCRdb holds only in-frame clones, not every one. The sample lists some 98,000 clones; more than 70% were seen once. Sequenced input: PBMCs. Receptors were obtained from a man aged 18 to 29 in good health and CMV-seropositive. The CDR3 runs from the conserved cysteine through the conserved F or W. A D gene is named only where the DNA matches it firmly. Some rows mark clone size as missing; the rest say once, few, many or name a class of expanded clone.

clone_size	v_call	d_call	j_call	cdr3_aa	cdr3_nt
few	TRBV6-5	TRBD1	TRBJ1-6	CASRDRLLSPLHF	TGTGCCAGCAGGGACAGGCTTTTATCGCCCCTCCACTTT
NA	TRBV6-1	NA	TRBJ1-5	CASSEGARDSNQPQHF	TGTGCCAGCAGTGAAGGGGCAAGAGATAGCAATCAGCCCCAGCATTTT
NA	TRBV9	NA	TRBJ2-5	CASSVDRQETQYF	TGTGCCAGCAGCGTAGACAGACAAGAGACCCAGTACTTC
many	TRBV2	NA	TRBJ2-5	CASSFGQGYQETQYF	NA
NA	TRBV27	NA	TRBJ2-5	CASSLGRQGLRETQYF	TGTGCCAGCAGTTTAGGTCGCCAGGGGTTGCGAGAGACCCAGTACTTC
NA	TRBV27	TRBD2	TRBJ2-7	CASSPDRGGKTYEQYF	TGTGCCAGCAGTCCCGATCGGGGGGGCAAAACCTACGAGCAGTACTTC
NA	TRBV30	TRBD1	TRBJ1-4	CAWSVPNRGGEKLFF	TGTGCCTGGAGTGTACCGAACAGGGGAGGTGAAAAACTGTTTTTT
NA	TRBV27	NA	TRBJ2-7	CASKPTEGDLEQYF	TGTGCCAGCAAACCGACAGAGGGGGATCTCGAGCAGTACTTC
NA	TRBV19	NA	TRBJ2-3	CASSIDYSTDTQYF	TGTGCCAGTAGTATCGACTACTCCACAGATACGCAGTATTTT
NA	TRBV5-4	TRBD1	TRBJ2-3	CASSLQGAKDTQYF	TGTGCCAGTTCTCTACAGGGGGCAAAAGATACGCAGTATTTT
NA	TRBV10-1	TRBD1	TRBJ2-2	CASSERGLGGELFF	TGCGCCAGCAGTGAGAGGGGGCTAGGCGGGGAGCTGTTTTTT
NA	TRBV19	TRBD1	TRBJ2-7	CASSADRVGYEQYF	TGTGCCAGTAGTGCCGACAGGGTCGGGTACGAGCAGTACTTC
NA	TRBV5-4	NA	TRBJ1-1	CASSFGTLLDTEAFF	TGTGCCAGCAGCTTTGGGACACTCCTGGACACTGAAGCTTTCTTT
NA	TRBV7-8	NA	TRBJ2-7	CASRLGRSSYEQYF	TGTGCCAGCCGGTTGGGGCGGAGCTCCTACGAGCAGTACTTC
NA	TRBV7-6	NA	TRBJ1-5	CASSRVIFNQPQHF	TGTGCCAGCAGCCGTGTTATATTTAATCAGCCCCAGCATTTT
NA	TRBV10-1	NA	TRBJ2-1	CASSESRTPLDEQFF	TGCGCCAGCAGTGAGTCCCGGACTCCGTTGGATGAGCAGTTCTTC
NA	TRBV7-9	TRBD1	TRBJ1-2	CASSLGDRANYGYTF	TGTGCCAGCAGCTTAGGAGACAGGGCTAACTATGGCTACACCTTC
once	TRBV6-5	TRBD1	TRBJ1-1	CASSKSQGAGTEAFF	TGTGCCAGCAGTAAATCACAGGGGGCGGGCACTGAAGCTTTCTTT
NA	TRBV27	TRBD1	TRBJ1-6	CASSETGGSPLHF	TGTGCCAGCAGCGAGACAGGGGGTTCACCCCTCCACTTT
once	TRBV7-8	NA	TRBJ1-4	CASSENTIRGAEKLFF	TGTGCCAGCAGCGAAAACACGATCCGAGGCGCTGAAAAACTGTTTTTT
NA	TRBV7-9	NA	TRBJ2-5	CASSLRTDSQETQYF	TGTGCCAGCAGCCTCCGGACGGACAGCCAGGAGACCCAGTACTTC
NA	TRBV7-8	TRBD2	TRBJ2-5	CASSRTRLWAQETQYF	TGTGCCAGCAGCCGGACTAGACTTTGGGCCCAAGAGACCCAGTACTTC
NA	TRBV27	NA	TRBJ1-4	CASIVRGAGEKLFF	TGTGCCAGCATCGTACGAGGGGCGGGGGAAAAACTGTTTTTT
NA	TRBV6-5	NA	TRBJ2-6	CASSYQSGANVLTF	TGTGCCAGCAGTTACCAGTCTGGGGCCAACGTCCTGACTTTC
NA	TRBV14	NA	TRBJ1-2	CASSQGASYGYTF	TGTGCCAGCAGCCAAGGGGCATCCTATGGCTACACCTTC
NA	TRBV6-1	TRBD2	TRBJ2-5	CASLLAGVETQYF	TGTGCCAGCCTACTAGCGGGGGTGGAGACCCAGTACTTC
once	TRBV6-1	NA	TRBJ2-1	CASSGGRRPNEQFF	TGTGCCAGCAGTGGGGGGCGGCGGCCCAATGAGCAGTTCTTC
NA	TRBV15	TRBD1	TRBJ2-7	CATSRTTDRADEQYF	TGTGCCACCAGCCGAACTACGGACAGGGCCGACGAGCAGTACTTC
NA	TRBV11-2	NA	TRBJ1-6	CASSPGTGVGSPLHF	TGTGCCAGCAGCCCCGGTACGGGGGTAGGTTCACCCCTCCACTTT
NA	TRBV30	NA	TRBJ2-7	CAWSANTYPYEQYF	TGTGCCTGGAGTGCCAATACTTACCCCTACGAGCAGTACTTC
once	TRBV30	NA	TRBJ1-2	CAWSVDSSGYTF	TGTGCCTGGAGTGTAGACAGCTCTGGCTACACCTTC
NA	TRBV5-1	TRBD1	TRBJ1-5	CASSLVTGTGRNQPQHF	TGCGCCAGCAGCTTGGTTACCGGGACAGGGAGGAATCAGCCCCAGCATTTT
NA	TRBV30	NA	TRBJ1-1	CAWKELDTEAFF	TGTGCCTGGAAGGAGTTGGACACTGAAGCTTTCTTT
NA	TRBV10-2	NA	TRBJ1-1	CAGIPNTGTEAFF	TGCGCCGGAATCCCAAACACGGGAACTGAAGCTTTCTTT
few	TRBV28	NA	TRBJ2-5	CASSSGYQETQYF	TGTGCCAGCAGCTCAGGGTACCAAGAGACCCAGTACTTC
few	TRBV10-1	NA	TRBJ1-6	CASSEGQAPLHF	TGCGCCAGCAGTGAAGGTCAGGCACCCCTCCACTTT
NA	TRBV4-1	NA	TRBJ2-7	CASSQGGGPYEQYF	TGCGCCAGCAGCCAAGGAGGAGGGCCCTACGAGCAGTACTTC